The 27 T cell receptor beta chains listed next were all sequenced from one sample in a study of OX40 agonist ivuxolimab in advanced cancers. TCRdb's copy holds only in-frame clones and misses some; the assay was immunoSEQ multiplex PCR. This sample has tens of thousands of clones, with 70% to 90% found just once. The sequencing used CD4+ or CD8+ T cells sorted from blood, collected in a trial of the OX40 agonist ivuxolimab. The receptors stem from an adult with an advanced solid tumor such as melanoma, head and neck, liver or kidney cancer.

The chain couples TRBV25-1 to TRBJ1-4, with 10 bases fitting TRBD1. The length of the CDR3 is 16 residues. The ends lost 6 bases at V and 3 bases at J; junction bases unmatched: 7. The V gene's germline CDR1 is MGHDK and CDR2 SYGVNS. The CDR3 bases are TGTGCCAGCAGCCGGGACAGGGGACTTTCTAATGAAAAACTGTTTTTT. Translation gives CASSRDRGLSNEKLFF.

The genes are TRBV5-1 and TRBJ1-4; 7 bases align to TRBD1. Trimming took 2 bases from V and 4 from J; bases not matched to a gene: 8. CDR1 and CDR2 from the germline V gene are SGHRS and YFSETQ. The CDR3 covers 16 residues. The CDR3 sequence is CASSFTTQGNNEKLFF. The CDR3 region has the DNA TGCGCCAGCAGCTTTACTACACAGGGGAATAATGAAAAACTGTTTTTT.

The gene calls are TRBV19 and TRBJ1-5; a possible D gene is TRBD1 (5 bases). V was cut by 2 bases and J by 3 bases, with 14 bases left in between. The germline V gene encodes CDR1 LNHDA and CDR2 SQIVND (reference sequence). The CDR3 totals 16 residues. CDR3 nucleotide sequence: TGTGCCAGTAGTATAATTGGGGCAGTCTTCAATCAGCCCCAGCATTTT. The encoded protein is CASSIIGAVFNQPQHF.

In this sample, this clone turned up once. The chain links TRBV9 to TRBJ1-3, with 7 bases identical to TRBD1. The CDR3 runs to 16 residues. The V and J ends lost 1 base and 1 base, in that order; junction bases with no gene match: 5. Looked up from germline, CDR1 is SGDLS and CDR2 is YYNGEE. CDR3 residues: CASSVTTGDSGNTIYF. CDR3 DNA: TGTGCCAGCAGCGTAACCACAGGGGATTCTGGAAACACCATATATTTT.

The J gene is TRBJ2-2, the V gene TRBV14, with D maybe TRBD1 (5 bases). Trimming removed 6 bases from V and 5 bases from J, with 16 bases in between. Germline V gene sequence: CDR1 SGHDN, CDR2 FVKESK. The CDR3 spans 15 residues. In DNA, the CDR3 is TGTGCCAGCAGTCTCCGCACAGGTTTTACCGGGGAGCTGTTTTTT. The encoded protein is CASSLRTGFTGELFF. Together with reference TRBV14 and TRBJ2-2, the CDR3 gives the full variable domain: EAGVTQFPSHSVIEKGQTVTLRCDPISGHDNLYWYRRVMGKEIKFLLHFVKESKQDESGMPNNRFLAERTGGTYSTLKVQPAELEDSGVYFCASSLRTGFTGELFFGEGSRLTVL.

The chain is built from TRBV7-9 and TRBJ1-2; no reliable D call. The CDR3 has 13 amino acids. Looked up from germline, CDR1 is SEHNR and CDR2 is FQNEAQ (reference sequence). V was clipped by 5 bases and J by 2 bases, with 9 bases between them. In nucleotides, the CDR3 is TGTGCCAGCAGCCTAGGCCTAAACTATGGCTACACCTTC. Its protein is CASSLGLNYGYTF.

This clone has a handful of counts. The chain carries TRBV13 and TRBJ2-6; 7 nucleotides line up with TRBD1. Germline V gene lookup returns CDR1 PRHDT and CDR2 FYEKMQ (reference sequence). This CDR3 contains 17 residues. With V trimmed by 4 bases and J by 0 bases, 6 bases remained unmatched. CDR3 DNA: TGTGCCAGCAGCTCGCCACAGGGGCTCTCTGGGGCCAACGTCCTGACTTTC. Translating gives CASSSPQGLSGANVLTF.

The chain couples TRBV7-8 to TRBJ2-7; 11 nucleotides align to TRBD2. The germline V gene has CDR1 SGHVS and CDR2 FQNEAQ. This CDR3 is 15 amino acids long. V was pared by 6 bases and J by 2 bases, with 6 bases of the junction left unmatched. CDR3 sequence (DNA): TGTGCCAGCAGGTCTACTAGCGGGGGTACCTACGAGCAGTACTTC. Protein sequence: CASRSTSGGTYEQYF.

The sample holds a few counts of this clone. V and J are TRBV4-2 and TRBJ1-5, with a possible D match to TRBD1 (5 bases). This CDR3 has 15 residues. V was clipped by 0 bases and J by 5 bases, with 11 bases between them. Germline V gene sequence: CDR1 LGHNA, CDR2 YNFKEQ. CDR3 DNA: TGTGCCAGCAGCCAAGATCTACAGGCTGATCAGCCCCAGCATTTT. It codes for CASSQDLQADQPQHF.

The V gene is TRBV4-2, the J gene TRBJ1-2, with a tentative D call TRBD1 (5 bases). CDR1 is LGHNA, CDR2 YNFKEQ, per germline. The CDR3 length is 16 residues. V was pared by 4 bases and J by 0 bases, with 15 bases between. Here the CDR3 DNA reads TGTGCCAGCAGCCCAGCGGGACCATTTTCTAACTATGGCTACACCTTC. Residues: CASSPAGPFSNYGYTF.

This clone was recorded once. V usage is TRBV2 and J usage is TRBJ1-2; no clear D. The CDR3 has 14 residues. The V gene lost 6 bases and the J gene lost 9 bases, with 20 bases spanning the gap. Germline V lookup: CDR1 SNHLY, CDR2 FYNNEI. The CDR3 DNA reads TGTGCCAGCAGGCCCCCGCAGGCGGTAACGAGCTACACCTTC. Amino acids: CASRPPQAVTSYTF.

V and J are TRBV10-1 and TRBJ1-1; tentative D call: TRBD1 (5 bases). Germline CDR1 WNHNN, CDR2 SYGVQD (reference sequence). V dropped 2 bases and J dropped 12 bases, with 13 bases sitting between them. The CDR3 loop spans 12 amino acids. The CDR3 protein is CASSERVGATFF. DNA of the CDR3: TGCGCCAGCAGTGAGAGGGTTGGGGCGACTTTCTTT.

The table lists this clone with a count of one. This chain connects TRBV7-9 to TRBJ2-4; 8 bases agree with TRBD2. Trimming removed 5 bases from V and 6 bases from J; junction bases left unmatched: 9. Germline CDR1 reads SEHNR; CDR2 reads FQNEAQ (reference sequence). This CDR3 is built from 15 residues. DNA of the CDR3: TGTGCCAGCAGCGGACCGGGGGGGCAGGTAAACATTCAGTACTTC. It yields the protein CASSGPGGQVNIQYF. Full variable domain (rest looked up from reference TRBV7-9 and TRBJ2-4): DTGVSQNPRHKITKRGQNVTFRCDPISEHNRLYWYRQTLGQGPEFLTYFQNEAQLEKSRLLSDRFSAERPKGSFSTLEIQRTEQGDSAMYLCASSGPGGQVNIQYFGAGTRLSVL.

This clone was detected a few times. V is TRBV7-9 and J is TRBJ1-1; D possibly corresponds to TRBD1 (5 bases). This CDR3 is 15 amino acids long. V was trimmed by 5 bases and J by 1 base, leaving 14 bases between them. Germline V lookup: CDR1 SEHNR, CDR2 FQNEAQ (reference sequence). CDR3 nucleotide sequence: TGTGCCAGCAGCCCCATAGGGACGGAGAACACTGAAGCTTTCTTT. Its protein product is CASSPIGTENTEAFF. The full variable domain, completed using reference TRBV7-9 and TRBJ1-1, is DTGVSQNPRHKITKRGQNVTFRCDPISEHNRLYWYRQTLGQGPEFLTYFQNEAQLEKSRLLSDRFSAERPKGSFSTLEIQRTEQGDSAMYLCASSPIGTENTEAFFGQGTRLTVV.

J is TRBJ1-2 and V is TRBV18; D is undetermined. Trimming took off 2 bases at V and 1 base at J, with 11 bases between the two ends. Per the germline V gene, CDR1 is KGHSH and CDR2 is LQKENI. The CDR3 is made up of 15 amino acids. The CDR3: CASSPGQLNNYGYTF. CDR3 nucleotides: TGTGCCAGCTCACCAGGCCAACTCAATAACTATGGCTACACCTTC.

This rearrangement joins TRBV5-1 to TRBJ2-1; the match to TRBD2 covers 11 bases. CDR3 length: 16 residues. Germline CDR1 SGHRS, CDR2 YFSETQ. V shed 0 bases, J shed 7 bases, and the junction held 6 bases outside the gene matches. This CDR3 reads CASSLAPSGGLNEQFF. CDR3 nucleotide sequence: TGCGCCAGCAGCTTGGCCCCTAGCGGGGGGTTGAATGAGCAGTTCTTC.

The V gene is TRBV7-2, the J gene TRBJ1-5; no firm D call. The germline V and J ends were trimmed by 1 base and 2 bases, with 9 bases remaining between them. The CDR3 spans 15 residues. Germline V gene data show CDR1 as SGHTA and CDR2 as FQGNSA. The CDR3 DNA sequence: TGTGCCAGCAGCTTAGTTTTGGAAGGCAATCAGCCCCAGCATTTT. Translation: CASSLVLEGNQPQHF. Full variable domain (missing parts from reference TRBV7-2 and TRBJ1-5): GAGVSQSPSNKVTEKGKDVELRCDPISGHTALYWYRQSLGQGLEFLIYFQGNSAPDKSGLPSDRFSAERTGGSVSTLTIQRTQQEDSAVYLCASSLVLEGNQPQHFGDGTRLSIL.

The CDR3 loop reads CASSQGPRDGEEKLFF. CDR3 DNA sequence: TGTGCCAGCAGCCAAGGACCCAGGGACGGCGAGGAAAAACTGTTTTTT. The V call is TRBV4-2, the J call TRBJ1-4; D perhaps matches TRBD1 (5 bases). CDR3 length: 16 amino acids. The germline V gene encodes CDR1 LGHNA and CDR2 YNFKEQ. Trimming pared 1 base from V and 8 bases from J, leaving 17 bases between.

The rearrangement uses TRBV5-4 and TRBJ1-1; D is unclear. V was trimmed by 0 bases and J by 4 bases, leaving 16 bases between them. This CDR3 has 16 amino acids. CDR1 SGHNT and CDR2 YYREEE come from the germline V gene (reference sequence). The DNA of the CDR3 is TGTGCCAGCAGCTTGGGGTTGCGGGAGAGGAGCACTGAAGCTTTCTTT. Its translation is CASSLGLRERSTEAFF.

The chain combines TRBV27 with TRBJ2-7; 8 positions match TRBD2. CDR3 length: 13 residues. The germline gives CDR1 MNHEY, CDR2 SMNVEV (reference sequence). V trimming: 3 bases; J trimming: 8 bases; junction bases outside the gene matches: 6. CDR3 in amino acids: CASSFGGGDKQYF. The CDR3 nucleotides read TGTGCCAGCAGTTTCGGGGGGGGCGACAAGCAGTACTTC.

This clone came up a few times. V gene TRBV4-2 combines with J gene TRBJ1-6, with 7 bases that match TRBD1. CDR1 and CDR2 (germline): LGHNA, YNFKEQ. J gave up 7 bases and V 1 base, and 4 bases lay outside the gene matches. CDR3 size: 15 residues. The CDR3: CASSQGGGANSPLHF. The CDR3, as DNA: TGTGCCAGCAGCCAAGGAGGGGGCGCGAATTCACCCCTCCACTTT.

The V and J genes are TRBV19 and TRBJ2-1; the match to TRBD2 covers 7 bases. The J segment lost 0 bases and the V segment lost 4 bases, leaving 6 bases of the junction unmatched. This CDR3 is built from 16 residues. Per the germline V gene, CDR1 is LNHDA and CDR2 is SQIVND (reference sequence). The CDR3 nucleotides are TGTGCCAGTAGTAGTGGGGGAGGGAGCTCCTACAATGAGCAGTTCTTC. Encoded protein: CASSSGGGSSYNEQFF.

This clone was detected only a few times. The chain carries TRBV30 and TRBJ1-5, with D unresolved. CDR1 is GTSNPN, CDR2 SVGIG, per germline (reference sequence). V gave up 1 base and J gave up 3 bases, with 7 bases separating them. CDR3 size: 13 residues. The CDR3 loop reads CAWSDGLNQPQHF. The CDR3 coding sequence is TGTGCCTGGAGTGACGGGCTCAATCAGCCCCAGCATTTT.

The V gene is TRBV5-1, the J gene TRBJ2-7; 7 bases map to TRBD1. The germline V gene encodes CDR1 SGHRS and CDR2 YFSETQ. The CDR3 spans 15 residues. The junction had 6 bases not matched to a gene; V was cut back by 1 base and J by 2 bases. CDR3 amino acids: CASSLRTGDPYEQYF. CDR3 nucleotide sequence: TGCGCCAGCAGCTTGCGAACAGGGGATCCCTACGAGCAGTACTTC.

The CDR3 region is CASSIERGQGMQPQHF. The CDR3, as DNA: TGTGCCAGTAGTATAGAGAGAGGACAGGGTATGCAGCCCCAGCATTTT. The J gene is TRBJ1-5, the V gene TRBV19; 8 bases map to TRBD1. The J segment lost 7 bases and the V segment lost 0 bases, leaving 8 bases of the junction unmatched. The CDR3 has 16 residues. From germline, CDR1 is LNHDA and CDR2 SQIVND (reference sequence).

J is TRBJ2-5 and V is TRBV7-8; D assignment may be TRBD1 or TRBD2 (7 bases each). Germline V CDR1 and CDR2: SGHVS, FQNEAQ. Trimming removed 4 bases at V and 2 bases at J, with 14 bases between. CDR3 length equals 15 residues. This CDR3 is CASSSGGGRQETQYF. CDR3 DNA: TGTGCCAGCAGCTCAGGGGGGGGGAGACAAGAGACCCAGTACTTC.

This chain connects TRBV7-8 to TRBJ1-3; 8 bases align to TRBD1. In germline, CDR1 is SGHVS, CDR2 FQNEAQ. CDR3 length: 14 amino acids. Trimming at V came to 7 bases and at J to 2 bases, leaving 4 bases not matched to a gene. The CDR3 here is CASIPDRAGNTIYF. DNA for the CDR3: TGTGCCAGCATACCGGACAGGGCTGGAAACACCATATATTTT.